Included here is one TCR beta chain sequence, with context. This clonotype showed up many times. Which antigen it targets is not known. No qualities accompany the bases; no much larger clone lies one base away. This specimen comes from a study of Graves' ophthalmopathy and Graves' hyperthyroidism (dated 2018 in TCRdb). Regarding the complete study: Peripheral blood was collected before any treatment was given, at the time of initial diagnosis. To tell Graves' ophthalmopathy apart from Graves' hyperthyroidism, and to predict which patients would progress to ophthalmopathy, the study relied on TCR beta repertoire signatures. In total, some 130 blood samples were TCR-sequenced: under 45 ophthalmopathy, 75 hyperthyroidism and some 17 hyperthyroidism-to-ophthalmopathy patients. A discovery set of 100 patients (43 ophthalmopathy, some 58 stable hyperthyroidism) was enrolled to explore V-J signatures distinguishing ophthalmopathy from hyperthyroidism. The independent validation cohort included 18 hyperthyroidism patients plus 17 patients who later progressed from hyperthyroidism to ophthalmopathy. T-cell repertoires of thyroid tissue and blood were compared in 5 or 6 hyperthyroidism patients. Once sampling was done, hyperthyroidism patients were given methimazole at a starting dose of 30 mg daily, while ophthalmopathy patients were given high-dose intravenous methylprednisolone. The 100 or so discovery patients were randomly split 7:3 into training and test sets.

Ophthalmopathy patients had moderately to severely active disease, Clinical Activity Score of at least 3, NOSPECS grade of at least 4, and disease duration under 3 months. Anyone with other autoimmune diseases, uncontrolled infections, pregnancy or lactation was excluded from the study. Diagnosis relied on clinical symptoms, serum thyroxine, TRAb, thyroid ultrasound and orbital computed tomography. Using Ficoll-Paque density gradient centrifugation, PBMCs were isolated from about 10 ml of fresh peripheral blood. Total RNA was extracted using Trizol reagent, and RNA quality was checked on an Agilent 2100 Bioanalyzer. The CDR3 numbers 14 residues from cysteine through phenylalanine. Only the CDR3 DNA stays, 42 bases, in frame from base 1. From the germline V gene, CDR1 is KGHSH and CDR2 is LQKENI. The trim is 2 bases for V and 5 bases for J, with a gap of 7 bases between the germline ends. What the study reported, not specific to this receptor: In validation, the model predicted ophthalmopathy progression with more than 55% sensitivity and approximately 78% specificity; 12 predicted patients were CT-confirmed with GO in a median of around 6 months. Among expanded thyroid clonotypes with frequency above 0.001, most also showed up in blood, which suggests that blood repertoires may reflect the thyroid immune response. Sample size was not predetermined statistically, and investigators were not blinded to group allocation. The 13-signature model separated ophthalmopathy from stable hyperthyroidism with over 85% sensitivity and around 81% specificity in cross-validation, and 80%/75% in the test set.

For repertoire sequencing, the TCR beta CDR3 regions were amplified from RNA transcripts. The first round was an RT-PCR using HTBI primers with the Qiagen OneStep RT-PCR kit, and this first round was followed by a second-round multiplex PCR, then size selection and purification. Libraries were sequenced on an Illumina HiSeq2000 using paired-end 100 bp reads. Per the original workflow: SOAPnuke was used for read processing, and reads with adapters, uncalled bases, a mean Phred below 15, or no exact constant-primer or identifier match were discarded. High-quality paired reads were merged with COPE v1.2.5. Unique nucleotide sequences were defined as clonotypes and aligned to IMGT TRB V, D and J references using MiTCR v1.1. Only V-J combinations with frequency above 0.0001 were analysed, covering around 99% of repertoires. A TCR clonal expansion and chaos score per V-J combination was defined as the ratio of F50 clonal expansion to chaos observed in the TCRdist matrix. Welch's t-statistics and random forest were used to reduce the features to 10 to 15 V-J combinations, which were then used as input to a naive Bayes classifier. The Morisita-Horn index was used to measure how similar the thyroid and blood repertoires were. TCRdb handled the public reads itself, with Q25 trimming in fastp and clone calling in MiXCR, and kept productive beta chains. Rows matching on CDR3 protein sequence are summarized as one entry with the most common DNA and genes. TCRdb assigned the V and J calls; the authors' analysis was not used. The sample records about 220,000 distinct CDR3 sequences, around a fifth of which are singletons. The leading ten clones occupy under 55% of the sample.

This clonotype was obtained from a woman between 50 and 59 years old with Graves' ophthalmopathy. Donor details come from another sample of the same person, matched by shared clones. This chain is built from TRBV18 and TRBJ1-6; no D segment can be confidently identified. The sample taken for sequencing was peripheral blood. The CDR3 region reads CASSPMADNSPLHF. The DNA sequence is TGTGCCAGCTCACCAATGGCAGATAATTCACCCCTCCACTTT.